The rows below give T cell receptor beta chains drawn from one sample of a study of T cell clones after liver transplantation. Assay: immunoSEQ multiplex PCR; the TCRdb copy retains only in-frame clones and omits some. The repertoire holds 65,000 to 95,000 clones, with under 90% as singletons. The sample in question was CD4+ T cells from blood, obtained before liver transplant. These receptors were collected from a human donor who received a liver transplant. The CDR3 runs from the conserved cysteine through the conserved F or W. The order of the fields is J gene, D gene, clone size, V gene, CDR3 protein, CDR3 DNA. A D gene is named only where the DNA matches it firmly. Where a row states a size, it is once, few, many or the class of an expanded clone; other rows omit it.

>TRBJ1-1|.|once|TRBV29-1
CSVRKDSTNTEAFF
TGCAGCGTCAGAAAGGACAGCACGAACACTGAAGCTTTCTTT
>TRBJ2-2|.|.|TRBV5-1
CASSLDGAGLNTGELFF
TGCGCCAGCAGCTTGGATGGGGCGGGATTGAACACCGGGGAGCTGTTTTTT
>TRBJ1-2|.|few|TRBV6-1
CASSRAANYGYTF
TGTGCCAGCAGTAGGGCCGCTAACTATGGCTACACCTTC
>TRBJ1-6|.|.|TRBV11-3
CASSFGGPYNSPLHF
TGTGCCAGCAGCTTCGGGGGCCCTTATAATTCACCCCTCCACTTT
>TRBJ1-2|TRBD1|.|TRBV6-6
CASSGVGQGDYGYTF
TGTGCCAGCAGCGGGGTCGGACAGGGCGACTATGGCTACACCTTC
>TRBJ2-7|.|.|TRBV5-4
CASSLGGSSVDSYEQYF
TGTGCCAGCAGCTTGGGTGGTTCTAGCGTCGATTCCTACGAGCAGTACTTC
>TRBJ1-2|.|.|TRBV30
CAGTTGSRGGYTF
TGTGCCGGAACCACAGGGAGTAGAGGCGGCTACACCTTC
>TRBJ1-1|.|.|TRBV14
CASSQGLRGPRTEAFF
TGTGCCAGCAGCCAGGGTCTGAGAGGCCCTCGGACTGAAGCTTTCTTT
>TRBJ2-1|.|.|TRBV5-4
CASRIGVARDEQFF
TGTGCCAGCAGAATCGGGGTAGCACGGGATGAGCAGTTCTTC
>TRBJ2-7|.|.|TRBV5-1
CASSLQENYEQYF
TGCGCCAGCAGCTTACAGGAAAACTACGAGCAGTACTTC
>TRBJ1-2|.|.|TRBV28
CAVLKWGYGYTF
TGTGCCGTTTTAAAGTGGGGCTATGGCTACACCTTC
>TRBJ1-2|.|.|TRBV6-1
CASSEGGGRVQGYTF
TGTGCCAGCAGTGAAGGGGGGGGGAGAGTACAGGGCTACACCTTC
>TRBJ2-7|TRBD2|.|TRBV5-1
CASSSLAGISYEQYF
TGCGCCAGCAGCTCGTTAGCGGGAATCTCCTACGAGCAGTACTTC
>TRBJ1-2|TRBD1|.|TRBV5-6
CASSPPSGGGYTF
TGTGCCAGCAGCCCGCCGTCAGGGGGTGGCTACACCTTC
>TRBJ2-5|.|.|TRBV18
CASSPTGSRGETQYF
TGTGCCAGCTCACCTACCGGCTCCAGGGGAGAGACCCAGTACTTC
>TRBJ2-5|.|.|TRBV19
CASSIRVQETQYF
TGTGCCAGTAGTATTCGAGTCCAAGAGACCCAGTACTTC
>TRBJ1-2|.|few|TRBV28
CASSGANYGYTF
TGTGCCAGCAGTGGGGCTAACTATGGCTACACCTTC
>TRBJ1-2|.|.|TRBV4-3
CASSPGGANYGYTF
TGCGCCAGCAGCCCGGGGGGGGCTAACTATGGCTACACCTTC
>TRBJ1-1|.|.|TRBV29-1
CSVVPTVGSTEAFF
TGCAGCGTTGTCCCCACGGTGGGGAGCACTGAAGCTTTCTTT
>TRBJ1-3|TRBD1|.|TRBV7-2
CASSLGQGGTTIYF
TGTGCCAGCAGCTTAGGACAGGGGGGAACCACCATATATTTT
>TRBJ1-1|.|.|TRBV19
CASSITGLNTEAFF
TGTGCCAGTAGTATAACAGGGTTGAACACTGAAGCTTTCTTT
>TRBJ2-7|.|few|TRBV30
CAWGGTGKRRQYF
TGTGCCTGGGGTGGGACCGGGAAGAGGCGGCAGTACTTC
>TRBJ2-7|.|.|TRBV2
CASSEFGQGSEQYF
TGTGCCAGCAGTGAATTCGGGCAGGGGTCCGAGCAGTACTTC
>TRBJ2-3|.|.|TRBV10-2
CASSEARLASTDTQYF
TGCGCCAGCAGTGAAGCTCGGCTAGCGAGCACAGATACGCAGTATTTT
>TRBJ2-6|.|.|TRBV28
CASATTGPGANVLTF
TGTGCCAGCGCGACAACAGGGCCCGGGGCCAACGTCCTGACTTTC
>TRBJ1-1|.|few|TRBV27
CASRLNRESNTEAFF
TGTGCCAGCAGACTTAACAGGGAGTCGAACACTGAAGCTTTCTTT
>TRBJ1-1|TRBD1|.|TRBV2
CASSRDRGYDEAFF
TGTGCCAGCAGTAGGGACAGGGGGTACGATGAAGCTTTCTTT
>TRBJ1-1|.|.|TRBV6-1
CASSGTGGWTEAFF
TGTGCCAGCAGTGGTACGGGGGGTTGGACTGAAGCTTTCTTT
>TRBJ2-1|.|.|TRBV9
CASSRDPGPNEQFF
TGTGCCAGCAGCCGGGACCCCGGACCTAATGAGCAGTTCTTC
>TRBJ1-5|.|.|TRBV4-2
CASSQAADGVQPQHF
TGTGCCAGCAGCCAGGCGGCGGACGGGGTCCAGCCCCAGCATTTT
>TRBJ1-1|.|.|TRBV18
CASSPRLDTEAFF
TGTGCCAGCTCACCACGGCTCGACACTGAAGCTTTCTTT
>TRBJ1-5|.|.|TRBV4-2
CASSPRTDARNQPQHF
TGTGCCAGCAGCCCTCGGACGGACGCCCGCAATCAGCCCCAGCATTTT
>TRBJ2-3|.|.|TRBV27
CASRLAEDSTDTQYF
TGTGCCAGCAGGTTAGCGGAGGATAGCACAGATACGCAGTATTTT